The source of this TCR beta chain is a study of T cell responses to AZD1222 COVID-19 vaccine (dated by TCRdb to about 2021). For context, the study as a whole: A total of about 240 trial participants underwent TCR sequencing, of whom 207 received two doses of AZD1222 and around 25 received two doses of the MenACWY control vaccine. Trial participants were enrolled by age into 18-55, 56-69 and 70-plus year subgroups, with roughly 160, 29 and 62 TCR-sequenced participants respectively.

The CDR3 regions of human TCRbeta chains were analyzed by immunosequencing. In the source study's methods: TCRs in the repertoires were matched against a reference library of SARS-CoV-2-specific TCRs that had been generated with the MIRA antigen-specificity platform. Breadth was defined as the fraction of unique TCRs that were SARS-CoV-2-associated, and depth was defined as the fraction of total T cells that were SARS-CoV-2-associated. Using the MIRA data, each spike-specific TCR was mapped to the spike region that the TCR reacts to and placed in a CD4 or CD8 class. Log10-transformed breadth and depth values were compared by one-way ANOVA with Sidak's multiple comparisons tests. This immuneACCESS table, as held by TCRdb, lists in-frame sequences with V and J called but not all clones. Of the missing ones, under half trace to an unresolved V gene in checked studies; the others have no known cause. D and trimming come from the DNA, and the V and J calls and clone size come from that table. This sample gives about 130,000 clones in total; approximately 91% of them show up just once. The ten top clones hold roughly 0.98% of the sample.

Points the paper makes about the study in general: Because no day 14 peak-response samples were available, repertoires were characterized only after the peak T cell response. After two AZD1222 doses, both the breadth and the depth of spike-specific TCRs were significantly higher than at day 0 and than in MenACWY recipients. Vaccine-associated CD4 TCRs spanned the whole spike protein, with dominant responses in regions 160-218 and 743-854. Reportedly, close to half of the unique spike-specific TCRs recognized epitopes lying outside the regions that are mutated in the B.1.351 and B.1.1.7 variants. Most participants were white British and females outnumbered males, and the authors suggested that clonal diversity may have been underestimated. Conclusions about previously exposed vaccinees are limited because only a handful of AZD1222 recipients were SARS-CoV-2 seropositive at baseline. In the small 56-69-year group, the increase in depth fell short of significance, most likely because of low power.

The label giving this sample's time point can be read as: about 28 days (+/-7) after the second vaccine dose. AZD1222 recipients given second doses at about 4 weeks or at about 12 weeks were pooled, since spike-specific TCR depth and breadth were not found to differ between the two schedules. The vaccinee samples were drawn from two UK trials, COV001 and COV002, one of which was a single-blind randomized controlled phase 2/3 trial testing AZD1222 (ChAdOx1 nCoV-19) in healthy adults. For TCRbeta chain sequencing, PBMC samples were collected from trial participants at day 0 and at day 28 after the second dose. Regarding this clone: Its cognate antigen has yet to be identified. Base quality data are lacking; no much larger clone is found one base away.

The germline V gene (reference sequence) gives CDR1 as LNHDA and CDR2 as SQIVND. The germline V end is reduced by 8 bases and the J end by 3 bases; junction bases left unmatched: 6. Counted from cysteine to phenylalanine, this CDR3 has 13 amino acids. Just CDR3 DNA is preserved here, 39 bases in frame from base 1. The source was peripheral blood, collected 28 days after the second AZD1222 dose. Recombination linked TRBV19 to TRBJ2-7, with 8 junctional bases fitting TRBD2. The clonotype was recovered from an adult who received the AZD1222 COVID-19 vaccine. The DNA sequence reads TGTGCCAGTGGAGCGGGAGTAAGCTACGAGCAGTACTTC. Its protein reads: CASGAGVSYEQYF.